This passage covers 3 T cell receptor beta chains from one sample sequenced in a study of T cells of healthy individuals. TCRdb analysed the 5' RACE reads with MiXCR anew, one entry per CDR3 protein. The sample contains about 53,000 distinct CDR3 sequences, roughly 15% of which appear only once. All receptors derive from a human donor in good health.

There are a few counts of this clonotype. The chain is built from TRBV9 and TRBJ2-3, with TRBD2 identical over 11 bases. V was clipped by 4 bases and J by 3 bases; unmatched bases: 4. Per germline, CDR1 SGDLS and CDR2 YYNGEE. The CDR3 totals 15 residues. CDR3 in amino acids: CASSTRLAGTDTQYF. The CDR3, as DNA: TGTGCCAGCAGCACCCGACTAGCGGGGACAGATACGCAGTATTTT.

The V and J genes are TRBV6-1 and TRBJ2-2; weak D call: TRBD2 (6 bases). Per germline, CDR1 MNHNS and CDR2 SASEGT. The CDR3 is 14 amino acids. V was pared by 7 bases and J by 3 bases, with 12 bases between. The CDR3: CASNPGLYTGELFF. CDR3 nucleotide sequence: TGTGCCAGCAACCCGGGACTTTACACCGGGGAGCTGTTTTTT.

The rearrangement uses TRBV10-3 and TRBJ2-3; no clear D gene. CDR3 length: 15 amino acids. Germline values: CDR1 ENHRY, CDR2 SYGVKD. The V end was cut by 3 bases, the J end by 4 bases, with 14 bases between. The CDR3 nucleotides are TGTGCCATCAGTGACAAGGGTAGTCTATCAGATACGCAGTATTTT. Translating gives CAISDKGSLSDTQYF.